The clone carrying this T cell receptor (beta chain) was recorded once. Its antigen is still unknown. Assay: immunoSEQ multiplex PCR; the TCRdb copy retains only in-frame clones and omits some. The table includes about 140,000 clones, around 87% detected once. These data originate in a study of T cell responses to AZD1222 COVID-19 vaccine. Study-level results: Regions 160-218 and 743-854 dominated among vaccine-associated CD4 TCRs spanning spike.

This CDR3 comprises 15 residues. Germline values: CDR1 MNHEY, CDR2 SVGAGI. J was trimmed by 5 bases and V by 2 bases; bases with no gene match: 2. The sequencing here drew on peripheral blood, taken on day 0 of AZD1222 vaccination. This clonotype was sampled from an adult in good health. This chain links TRBV6-5 with TRBJ2-2; 10 bases align to TRBD1. CDR3 residues: CASSYRTGGTGELFF. CDR3 bases: TGTGCCAGCAGTTACAGGACAGGGGGTACCGGGGAGCTGTTTTTT.